This T cell receptor (beta chain) was captured by sequencing in a study of regulatory T cells in long-lasting Graves disease. This clonotype has a count of ten or more. Construction of the TCR beta libraries employed iRepertoire HTBI primers in conjunction with Arm-PCR of CDR3 regions. Via MiXCR, TCRdb re-called the multiplex PCR reads, giving one row per CDR3 protein. The table lists about 310,000 distinct CDR3 sequences, 15% to 20% of them singletons. Indicated time point: newly diagnosed GD, antithyroid drugs for less than 3 months. With RNA extracted from PBMCs as input, the TCR library was made. The CDR3 consists of 15 residues. Germline V gene data show CDR1 as SGHNT and CDR2 as YENEEA. After removal of 4 bases from V and 6 bases from J, the junction contained 10 bases not matched to a gene.

This clonotype originated in a female donor with Graves disease. The chain joins TRBV11-3 to TRBJ2-7; 9 positions match TRBD2. Sequencing used peripheral blood mononuclear cells (PBMCs), obtained at new diagnosis, from a patient treated with antithyroid drugs. DNA for the CDR3: TGTGCCAGCAGCTCGAGTAGCGGGAGAAGGTTCGAGCAGTACTTC. Translating it yields CASSSSSGRRFEQYF.